Listed below are T cell receptor beta chains from one sample, sequenced in a study of cytotoxic CD8 clonotypes in ibrutinib-treated CLL. Data came from immunoSEQ multiplex PCR; TCRdb stores just in-frame clones and leaves some out. The data contain about 140,000 clones, approximately 90% of them singletons. This specimen was PBMCs, taken after 12 months of ibrutinib treatment. The receptors were gathered from a human donor with chronic lymphocytic leukemia. Both conserved end residues are trimmed from each CDR3. Each record gives: J gene, V gene, CDR3 protein.

J gene: TRBJ2-3
V gene: TRBV4-2
CDR3 protein: ASSQMSSSAGVGSNGTDTQY

J gene: TRBJ2-7
V gene: TRBV7-9
CDR3 protein: ASSSSGLRYEQY

J gene: TRBJ2-1
V gene: TRBV7-8
CDR3 protein: ASSPWSRGKVRGNEQF

J gene: TRBJ1-2
V gene: TRBV7-9
CDR3 protein: ASSPFLGVPPLFSYGYT

J gene: TRBJ2-7
V gene: TRBV7-9
CDR3 protein: ASRSANSAHEQY

J gene: TRBJ2-3
V gene: TRBV6-5
CDR3 protein: ASSYSTSGIKDTQY

J gene: TRBJ2-6
V gene: TRBV19
CDR3 protein: ASSKNSGANVLT

J gene: TRBJ2-1
V gene: TRBV7-6
CDR3 protein: ASSVGTSGYNEQF

J gene: TRBJ2-3
V gene: TRBV29-1
CDR3 protein: SVVWTDTQY

J gene: TRBJ1-2
V gene: TRBV28
CDR3 protein: ASSFWTGPGYT

J gene: TRBJ2-5
V gene: TRBV5-4
CDR3 protein: ASSSGGAGAQETQY

J gene: TRBJ1-1
V gene: TRBV6-5
CDR3 protein: ASSNTGTTEAF

J gene: TRBJ2-7
V gene: TRBV2
CDR3 protein: ASSEYGTSGTYEQY